This T cell receptor (beta chain) was sequenced in a study of OX40 agonist ivuxolimab in advanced cancers. On the study more broadly: Every 2 weeks, ivuxolimab was infused into the patients intravenously at between 0.01 and 10 mg/kg. Partial responses, seen in three patients, involved one hepatocellular carcinoma and two cutaneous melanomas. Participants could have had prior anti-PD-1, anti-PD-L1 or anti-CTLA-4 therapy, and around 43% had some. Study-wide results and caveats: Nonresponders, in some cases, also had low normalized T-cell clonal expansion.

Sequencing used immunoSEQ multiplex PCR; TCRdb keeps in-frame clones, though not all of them. The table has about 70,000 clones, roughly 89% seen once. The germline CDR1 and CDR2 sequences are SEHNR and FQNEAQ (reference sequence). This CDR3 contains 15 residues. Trimming pared 4 bases from V and 0 bases from J, leaving 10 bases between. With respect to this clone: The target antigen is unknown.

The receptor was isolated from an adult with an advanced solid tumor such as melanoma, head and neck, liver or kidney cancer. This rearrangement joins TRBV7-9 to TRBJ1-3, with D possibly TRBD1 on 5 matching bases. Sequences were derived from CD4+ or CD8+ T cells sorted from blood, sampled in a trial of the OX40 agonist ivuxolimab. The CDR3, as DNA: TGTGCCAGCAGCTCCCGGGACGGCTCTGGAAACACCATATATTTT. Its translation: CASSSRDGSGNTIYF.